The clone carrying this TCR beta chain was observed a few times. The antigen is not known. This sample is drawn from a study of beta chain features in type 1 diabetes. The study reverse transcribed the entire isolated RNA, so it sequenced expressed TCRB transcripts. Some clones are missing from TCRdb's copy, which holds only in-frame ones; the method was immunoSEQ multiplex PCR. In the table there are more than 550,000 clones, roughly 13% of which are singletons. General study findings and limits: Significant though moderate, a shortening of TCRB CDR3s appeared in all four CD4+ subsets of Type 1 diabetes patients. Insertion counts at VDJ junctions were lower in type 1 diabetes patients, who also showed more deletions there.

The CDR3 sequence is 16 residues long. Germline trimming cut 2 bases from V and 7 bases from J; bases unmatched to any gene: 7. Germline V gene data show CDR1 as LGHNT and CDR2 as FRNRAP. The sequence was obtained from a man aged 18 to 30 with type 1 diabetes. The sample consisted of naive CD4+ T cells from blood. The chain employs TRBV12-5 and TRBJ2-2; 10 bases align to TRBD2. This CDR3 is CASGLYIAGGIGELFF. CDR3 DNA: TGTGCTAGTGGTTTGTACATAGCGGGAGGCATCGGGGAGCTGTTTTTT.